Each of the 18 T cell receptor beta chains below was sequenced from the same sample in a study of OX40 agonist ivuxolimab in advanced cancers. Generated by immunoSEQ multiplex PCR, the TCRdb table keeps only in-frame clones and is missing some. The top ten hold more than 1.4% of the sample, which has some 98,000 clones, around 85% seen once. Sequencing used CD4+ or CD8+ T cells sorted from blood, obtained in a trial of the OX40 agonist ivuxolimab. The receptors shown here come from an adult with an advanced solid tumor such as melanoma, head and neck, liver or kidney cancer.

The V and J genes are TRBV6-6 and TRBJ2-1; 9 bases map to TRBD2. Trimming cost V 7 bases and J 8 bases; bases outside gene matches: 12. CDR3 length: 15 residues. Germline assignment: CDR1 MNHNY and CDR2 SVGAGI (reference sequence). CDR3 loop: CASIDPGLAHDEQFF. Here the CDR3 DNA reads TGTGCCAGCATCGACCCGGGACTAGCTCATGATGAGCAGTTCTTC.

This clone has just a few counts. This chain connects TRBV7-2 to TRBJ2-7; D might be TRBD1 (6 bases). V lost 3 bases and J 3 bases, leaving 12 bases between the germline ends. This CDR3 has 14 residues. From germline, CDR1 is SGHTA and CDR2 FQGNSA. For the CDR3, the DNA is TGTGCCAGCAGCTTTCAGGACAGAAACTACGAGCAGTACTTC. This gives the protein CASSFQDRNYEQYF.

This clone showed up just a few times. CDR3 nucleotides: TGCGCCAGCAGCCCCGGTAGGGGGTCGACAGGGGCCGTCAATGAGCAGTTCTTC. This translates into CASSPGRGSTGAVNEQFF. The chain is built from TRBV4-1 and TRBJ2-1, with TRBD1 matching 8 bases. CDR1 and CDR2 from the germline V gene are MGHRA and YSYEKL. The CDR3 consists of 18 residues. The junction had 17 bases not matched to a gene; V was cut back by 4 bases and J by 6 bases.

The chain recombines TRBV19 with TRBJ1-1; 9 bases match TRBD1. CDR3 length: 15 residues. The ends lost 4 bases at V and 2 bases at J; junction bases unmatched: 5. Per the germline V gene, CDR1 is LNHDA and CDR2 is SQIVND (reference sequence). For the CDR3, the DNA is TGTGCCAGTAGTACACAGGGGGCAAGAAACACTGAAGCTTTCTTT. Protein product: CASSTQGARNTEAFF.

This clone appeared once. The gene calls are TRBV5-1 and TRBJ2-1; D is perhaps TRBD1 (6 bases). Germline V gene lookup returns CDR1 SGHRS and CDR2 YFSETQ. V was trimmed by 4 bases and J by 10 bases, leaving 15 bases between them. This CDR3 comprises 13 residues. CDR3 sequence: CASSEYRVAEQFF. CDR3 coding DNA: TGCGCCAGCAGCGAATACAGGGTGGCGGAGCAGTTCTTC.

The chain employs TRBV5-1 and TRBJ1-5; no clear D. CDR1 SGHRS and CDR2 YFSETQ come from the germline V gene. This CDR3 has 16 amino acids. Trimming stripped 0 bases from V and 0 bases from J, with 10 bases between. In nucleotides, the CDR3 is TGCGCCAGCAGCTTGGCCGGCGGGGATAGCAATCAGCCCCAGCATTTT. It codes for CASSLAGGDSNQPQHF.

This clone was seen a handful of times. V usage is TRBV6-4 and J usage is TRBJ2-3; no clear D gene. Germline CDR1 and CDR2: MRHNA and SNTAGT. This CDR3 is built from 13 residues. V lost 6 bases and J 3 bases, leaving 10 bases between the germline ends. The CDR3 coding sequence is TGTGCCAGCAGGGAACATGGGACAGATACGCAGTATTTT. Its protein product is CASREHGTDTQYF.

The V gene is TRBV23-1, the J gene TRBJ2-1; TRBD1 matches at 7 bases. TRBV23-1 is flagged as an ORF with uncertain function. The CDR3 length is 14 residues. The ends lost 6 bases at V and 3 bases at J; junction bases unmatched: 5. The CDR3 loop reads CASRRQGFYNEQFF. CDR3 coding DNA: TGCGCCAGCAGGCGACAGGGATTCTACAATGAGCAGTTCTTC.

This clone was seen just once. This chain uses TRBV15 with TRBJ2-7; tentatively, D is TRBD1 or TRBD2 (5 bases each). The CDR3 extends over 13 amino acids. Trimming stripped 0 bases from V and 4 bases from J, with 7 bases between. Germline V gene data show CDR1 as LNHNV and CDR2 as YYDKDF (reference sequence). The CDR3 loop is CATSRDWGYEQYF. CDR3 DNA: TGTGCCACCAGCAGAGATTGGGGGTACGAGCAGTACTTC.

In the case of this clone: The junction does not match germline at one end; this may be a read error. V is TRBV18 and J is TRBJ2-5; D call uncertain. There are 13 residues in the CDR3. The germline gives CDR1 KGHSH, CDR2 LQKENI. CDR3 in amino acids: CTSSPQKQETQYF. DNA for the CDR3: TGTACCAGCTCACCACAGAAGCAAGAGACCCAGTACTTC.

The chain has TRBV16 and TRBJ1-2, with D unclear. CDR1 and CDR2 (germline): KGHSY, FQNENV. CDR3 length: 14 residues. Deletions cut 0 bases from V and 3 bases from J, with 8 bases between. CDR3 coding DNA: TGTGCCAGCAGCCAATCGTGGGGTGACTATGGCTACACCTTC. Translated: CASSQSWGDYGYTF.

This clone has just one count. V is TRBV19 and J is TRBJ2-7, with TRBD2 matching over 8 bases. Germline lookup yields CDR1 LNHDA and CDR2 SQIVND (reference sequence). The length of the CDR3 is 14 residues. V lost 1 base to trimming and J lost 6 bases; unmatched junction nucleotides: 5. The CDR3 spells CASSIAGTRSEQYF. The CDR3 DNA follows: TGTGCCAGTAGTATAGCAGGGACTAGGAGCGAGCAGTACTTC. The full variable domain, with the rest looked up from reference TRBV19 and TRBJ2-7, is DGGITQSPKYLFRKEGQNVTLSCEQNLNHDAMYWYRQDPGQGLRLIYYSQIVNDFQKGDIAEGYSVSREKKESFPLTVTSAQKNPTAFYLCASSIAGTRSEQYFGPGTRLTVT.

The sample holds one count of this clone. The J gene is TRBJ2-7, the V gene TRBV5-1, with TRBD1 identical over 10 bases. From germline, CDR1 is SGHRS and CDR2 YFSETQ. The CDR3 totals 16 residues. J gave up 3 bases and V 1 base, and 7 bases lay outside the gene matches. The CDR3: CASSLLVTGGDYEQYF. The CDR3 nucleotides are TGCGCCAGCAGCTTGCTAGTGACAGGGGGCGACTACGAGCAGTACTTC.

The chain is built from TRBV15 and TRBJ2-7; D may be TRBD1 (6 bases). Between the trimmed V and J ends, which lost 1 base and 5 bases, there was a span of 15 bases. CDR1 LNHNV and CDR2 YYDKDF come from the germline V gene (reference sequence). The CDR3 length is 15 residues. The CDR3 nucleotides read TGTGCCACCAGCAGAGGAGCGGTACAGGGCCACGAGCAGTACTTC. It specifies CATSRGAVQGHEQYF.

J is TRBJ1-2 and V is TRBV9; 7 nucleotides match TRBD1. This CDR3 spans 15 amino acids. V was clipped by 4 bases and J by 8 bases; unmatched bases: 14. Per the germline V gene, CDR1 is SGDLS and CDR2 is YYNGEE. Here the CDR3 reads CASSSPGGLVKGYTF. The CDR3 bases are TGTGCCAGCAGCTCCCCAGGGGGTCTGGTTAAGGGCTACACCTTC.

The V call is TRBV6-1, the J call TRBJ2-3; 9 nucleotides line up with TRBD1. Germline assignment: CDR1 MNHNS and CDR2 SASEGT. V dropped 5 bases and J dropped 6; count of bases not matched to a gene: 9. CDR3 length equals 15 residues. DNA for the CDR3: TGTGCCAGCAGTCCCGACAGGGGGGTGGCGGATACGCAGTATTTT. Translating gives CASSPDRGVADTQYF.

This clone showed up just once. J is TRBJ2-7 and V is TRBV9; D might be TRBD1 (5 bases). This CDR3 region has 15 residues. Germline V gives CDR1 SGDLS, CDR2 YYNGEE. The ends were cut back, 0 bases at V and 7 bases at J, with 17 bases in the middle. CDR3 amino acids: CASSVGAYGALEQYF. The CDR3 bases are TGTGCCAGCAGCGTAGGGGCCTATGGGGCGCTGGAGCAGTACTTC.

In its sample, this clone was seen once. As DNA, the CDR3 is TGTGCCAGCAGTCCCCCAGGGAGGGACTACGAGCAGTACTTC. Protein sequence: CASSPPGRDYEQYF. The V and J genes are TRBV28 and TRBJ2-7; TRBD2 aligns across 7 bases. Germline CDR1 MDHEN, CDR2 SYDVKM. The CDR3 contains 14 residues. The junction had 7 bases not matched to a gene; V was cut back by 5 bases and J by 3 bases.